This T cell receptor beta chain derives from a study of lymphopenia after photon versus proton radiotherapy. With regard to this clone: No antigen is known for it.

The study, taken as a whole, reports: Oligoclonal CD8+ Temra expansion after nadir drove photon patients' diversity drop. Proton therapy kept repertoires fairly stable, unlike photons, which gained effector/memory cells.

This table comes from immunoSEQ multiplex PCR, and its TCRdb copy is limited to in-frame clones, with some not included. The profile shows roughly 41,000 clones, 85% to 90% of them singletons. V was cut by 6 bases and J by 5 bases, with 10 bases left in between. This CDR3 comprises 12 residues. The germline gives CDR1 SGHTA, CDR2 FQGNSA. Sequencing used peripheral blood, obtained from a patient treated with photon-based radiotherapy. The chain has TRBV7-2 and TRBJ1-2; D uncertain. The TCR comes from a man between 50 and 59 years old with gastric cancer. CDR3 region: CASSRELYGYTF. DNA of the CDR3: TGTGCCAGCAGTAGAGAACTGTATGGCTACACCTTC.